These 25 T cell receptor beta chains were sequenced from one sample in a study of T cell repertoires in cytomegalovirus infection. TCRdb re-analysed the reads in MiXCR, keeping a single row per CDR3 protein. The sample holds hundreds of thousands of distinct CDR3 sequences, 35% to 40% seen once. Sequencing was done on a sample of PBMCs. The receptors were gathered from a human donor in good health (CMV status not recorded). Some clones in this sample may be carry-over from other donors' samples.

This clonotype appeared once. The rearrangement joins TRBV19 to TRBJ1-4; D gene uncertain. The V and J ends lost 7 bases and 7 bases respectively, with 19 bases between them. The CDR3 has 15 residues. Germline-derived CDR1 and CDR2 are LNHDA and SQIVND (reference sequence). CDR3 sequence reads: CASTKYTHQPEKLFF. Here the CDR3 DNA reads TGTGCCAGTACCAAATACACACACCAACCTGAAAAACTGTTTTTT.

V gene TRBV7-9 combines with J gene TRBJ2-7, with D possibly matching TRBD1 (6 bases). The germline V gene encodes CDR1 SEHNR and CDR2 FQNEAQ (reference sequence). Trimming took 6 bases from V and 5 from J, leaving 14 bases between them. This CDR3 has 13 amino acids. The CDR3 DNA follows: TGTGCCAGCAGACCTGGACAGCCGAACGAGCAGTACTTC. This encodes CASRPGQPNEQYF.

Many counts were recorded for this clonotype. The V call is TRBV4-1, the J call TRBJ1-5; the D is unclear. The CDR3 has 15 residues. V lost 3 bases and J 5 bases, leaving 14 bases between the germline ends. Germline V CDR1 and CDR2: MGHRA, YSYEKL. The CDR3 DNA is TGCGCCAGCAGCCACGTTGACGGGGAGGATCAGCCCCAGCATTTT. Amino acids: CASSHVDGEDQPQHF.

This clonotype appeared a few times. The V and J genes are TRBV6-5 and TRBJ1-1; TRBD1 agrees at 8 bases. This CDR3 region has 16 residues. V gave up 2 bases and J gave up 3 bases; unmatched junction bases: 8. In germline, CDR1 is MNHEY, CDR2 SVGAGI. The CDR3 region has the DNA TGTGCCAGCAGTTACCGCGAGACAGGGGATGACACTGAAGCTTTCTTT. Protein: CASSYRETGDDTEAFF.

About this clonotype itself: Sequence at one end of the junction differs from germline and may be a read error. The chain uses TRBV11-2 and TRBJ2-7, with a tentative D call TRBD1 (6 bases). The germline gives CDR1 SGHAT, CDR2 FQNNGV. This CDR3 has 16 amino acids. CDR3 amino acids: CASSLGVLDQGYEQCF. In DNA, the CDR3 is TGTGCCAGCAGCTTAGGAGTTCTGGACCAGGGGTACGAGCAGTGCTTC. The variable domain in full, completed from reference TRBV11-2 and TRBJ2-7, reads EAGVAQSPRYKIIEKRQSVAFWCNPISGHATLYWYQQILGQGPKLLIQFQNNGVVDDSQLPKDRFSAERLKGVDSTLKIQPAKLEDSAVYLCASSLGVLDQGYEQCFGPGTRLTVT.

The J gene is TRBJ2-3, the V gene TRBV6-1, with 9 bases aligning to TRBD1. V was pared by 7 bases and J by 5 bases, with 10 bases of the junction left unmatched. This CDR3 contains 15 residues. Germline V gene lookup returns CDR1 MNHNS and CDR2 SASEGT. CDR3 nucleotide sequence: TGTGCCAGCAAAATGCGGACAGGGGTTGGAGATACGCAGTATTTT. Encoded protein: CASKMRTGVGDTQYF.

This clonotype was seen only once. Likely a read error: the CDR3 ends without its conserved phenylalanine or tryptophan. The rearrangement uses TRBV7-3 and TRBJ2-1, with D possibly called TRBD1 or TRBD2 (6 bases each). Germline V lookup: CDR1 SGHTA, CDR2 FQGTGA. The CDR3 consists of 13 residues. V lost 9 bases and J 8 bases, leaving 17 bases between the germline ends. CDR3 nucleotides: TGTGCCAGTCGCTTAGGGGGGTTCTATGAGCAGTTCTGC. Translating gives CASRLGGFYEQFC.

The CDR3 region has the DNA TGCAGCGTTGAAGCCAACGAGGAGACCCAGTACTTC. Its protein product is CSVEANEETQYF. The chain carries TRBV29-1 and TRBJ2-5; D ambiguous. Germline CDR1 and CDR2: SQVTM and ANQGSEA. CDR3 length: 12 residues. Trimming removed 1 base at V and 5 bases at J, with 8 bases between. Based on the CDR3 plus reference TRBV29-1 and TRBJ2-5, the full variable domain is SAVISQKPSRDICQRGTSLTIQCQVDSQVTMMFWYRQQPGQSLTLIATANQGSEATYESGFVIDKFPISRPNLTFSTLTVSNMSPEDSSIYLCSVEANEETQYFGPGTRLLVL.

This clonotype was seen repeatedly, ten times or more. The chain recombines TRBV7-8 with TRBJ2-7; D not resolved. CDR1 and CDR2 from the germline V gene are SGHVS and FQNEAQ. The V and J ends lost 4 bases and 2 bases respectively, with 12 bases between them. CDR3 length: 14 amino acids. Written as DNA, the CDR3 is TGTGCCAGCAGCTCTTCGGGCCTCACCTACGAGCAGTACTTC. Protein: CASSSSGLTYEQYF. The whole variable domain, filled in from reference TRBV7-8 and TRBJ2-7, reads GAGVSQSPRYKVAKRGQDVALRCDPISGHVSLFWYQQALGQGPEFLTYFQNEAQLDKSGLPSDRFFAERPEGSVSTLKIQRTQQEDSAVYLCASSSSGLTYEQYFGPGTRLTVT.

There are a few counts of this clonotype. The rearrangement uses TRBV27 and TRBJ2-7, with a possible D match to TRBD1 (6 bases). V was trimmed by 3 bases and J by 0 bases, leaving 12 bases between them. Germline V lookup: CDR1 MNHEY, CDR2 SMNVEV (reference sequence). The CDR3 runs 15 residues. The CDR3 protein is CASSFFDRRSYEQYF. CDR3 coding DNA: TGTGCCAGCAGTTTTTTCGACAGGCGCTCCTACGAGCAGTACTTC.

This clonotype was detected only once. J is TRBJ1-6 and V is TRBV4-2; D may be TRBD1 (6 bases). The CDR3 is made up of 16 amino acids. Trimming took 1 base from V and 3 from J, leaving 10 bases between them. In germline, CDR1 is LGHNA, CDR2 YNFKEQ. CDR3 coding DNA: TGTGCCAGCAGCCAAGCGGCAGGGGACTATAATTCACCCCTCCACTTT. Its protein product is CASSQAAGDYNSPLHF.

This rearrangement joins TRBV6-6 to TRBJ2-7; no reliable D call. CDR1 MNHNY and CDR2 SVGAGI come from the germline V gene (reference sequence). The CDR3 runs 13 residues. V lost 8 bases and J 3 bases, leaving 14 bases between the germline ends. The CDR3 nucleotides are TGTGCCAGCGGCGTGAGCGCTGGCTACGAGCAGTACTTC. It encodes CASGVSAGYEQYF.

A remark on this clonotype: Relative to the germline gene, one junction end is altered; a read error may explain this. This chain connects TRBV15 to TRBJ1-5; 10 nucleotides line up with TRBD1. The CDR3 covers 16 residues. Germline CDR1 is LNHNV and CDR2 is YYDKDF (reference sequence). Here the CDR3 DNA reads TGTGCCACCAGCAGCTACGGACAGGGGGGTAGTCAGCCCCAGCCTTTT. This sequence encodes CATSSYGQGGSQPQPF.

The chain joins TRBV11-2 to TRBJ2-1; TRBD2 matches 11 bases. Looked up from germline, CDR1 is SGHAT and CDR2 is FQNNGV. There are 17 residues in the CDR3. The junction had 17 bases not matched to a gene; V was cut back by 1 base and J by 15 bases. The CDR3, as DNA: TGTGCCAGCAGCTTAGGTGTTGGGACTAGCGGTATGGGTGGGTGGTTCTTC. Translating gives CASSLGVGTSGMGGWFF.

For this clonotype: The conserved final phenylalanine or tryptophan is absent from the CDR3, which likely points to a read error. This chain uses TRBV7-4 with TRBJ1-1; D unclear. Germline V gene data show CDR1 as SGHVT and CDR2 as SQSDAQ. The germline V and J ends were trimmed by 5 bases and 8 bases, with 9 bases remaining between them. The CDR3 length is 11 residues. The CDR3 DNA sequence: TGTGCCAGCAGCCCGTCGGGGGAAGCTTTCTTG. Protein: CASSPSGEAFL.

Turning to this clonotype: The CDR3 does not close with the conserved phenylalanine or tryptophan, likely indicating a read error. The V and J genes are TRBV12-3 or TRBV12-4 and TRBJ2-7, with 9 bases lining up with TRBD1. The CDR3 spans 16 residues. Trimming at V came to 4 bases and at J to 1 base, leaving 8 bases not matched to a gene. Here the CDR3 DNA reads TGTGCCAGCAGTTCCCCGGCCGGGACAGGGTCCTACGAGCAGTACTTA. Protein product: CASSSPAGTGSYEQYL.

The genes are TRBV6-8 and TRBJ1-4, with D hard to call. The germline V gene encodes CDR1 MNHGY and CDR2 SAAAGT. With 2 bases removed from V and 0 bases from J, the gap between germline ends came to 16 bases. The CDR3 has 18 residues. CDR3 sequence: CASSYGPRSVATNEKLFF. The CDR3 DNA is TGTGCCAGCAGTTACGGTCCCCGGAGTGTGGCAACTAATGAAAAACTGTTTTTT.

This clonotype was detected a few times. The V gene is TRBV28, the J gene TRBJ1-5; a weak D match, TRBD1 (5 bases). The germline gives CDR1 MDHEN, CDR2 SYDVKM. The CDR3 is 15 amino acids. V shed 6 bases and J shed 6 bases, with 18 bases lying between them. The CDR3 loop is CASRGTAFKGQPQHF. The CDR3 DNA is TGTGCCAGCAGGGGGACGGCCTTTAAGGGTCAGCCCCAGCATTTT. Using reference TRBV28 and TRBJ1-5 for the parts outside the CDR3, the full variable domain is DVKVTQSSRYLVKRTGEKVFLECVQDMDHENMFWYRQDPGLGLRLIYFSYDVKMKEKGDIPEGYSVSREKKERFSLILESASTNQTSMYLCASRGTAFKGQPQHFGDGTRLSIL.

The chain has TRBV28 and TRBJ1-2; D is undetermined. The CDR3 extends over 15 amino acids. V dropped 5 bases and J dropped 2 bases, with 15 bases sitting between them. Germline-derived CDR1 and CDR2 are MDHEN and SYDVKM. The CDR3 bases are TGTGCCAGCAGTCCGAGGGAGGTTTTCAACTATGGCTACACCTTC. It yields the protein CASSPREVFNYGYTF.

This clonotype turned up a few times. This chain connects TRBV12-3 or TRBV12-4 to TRBJ1-2; unclear D gene. V was trimmed by 10 bases and J by 4 bases, leaving 7 bases between them. The CDR3 is 10 residues long. CDR3 in DNA: TGTGCCACCAAGTCCTATGGCTACACCTTC. Translated, it gives CATKSYGYTF.

The chain employs TRBV28 and TRBJ1-4, with D perhaps matching TRBD1 (5 bases). V lost 2 bases to trimming and J lost 3 bases, with 16 bases between them. CDR1 is MDHEN, CDR2 SYDVKM, per germline. CDR3 length equals 17 residues. This CDR3 reads CASSLPLLRVSNEKLFF. CDR3 DNA sequence: TGTGCCAGCAGTTTACCCCTTCTCAGGGTGTCTAATGAAAAACTGTTTTTT.

The rearrangement links TRBV6-5 to TRBJ2-2, with 15 nucleotides matching TRBD2. The CDR3 is made up of 21 amino acids. Per the germline V gene, CDR1 is MNHEY and CDR2 is SVGAGI. J was trimmed by 4 bases and V by 5 bases; bases with no gene match: 17. CDR3 in amino acids: CASSNRRSRTSGRVSTGELFF. CDR3 sequence (DNA): TGTGCCAGCAGTAACCGCCGTTCACGGACTAGCGGGAGGGTGAGCACCGGGGAGCTGTTTTTT.

This clonotype was counted between two and nine times. The gene calls are TRBV6-5 and TRBJ2-1; 16 positions agree with TRBD2. The CDR3 is made up of 19 amino acids. With V trimmed by 4 bases and J by 2 bases, 8 bases remained unmatched. Germline-derived CDR1 and CDR2 are MNHEY and SVGAGI. Here the CDR3 DNA reads TGTGCCAGCAGTTCCCCGGGACTAGCGGGGGGGCCCCCCTACAATGAGCAGTTCTTC. Its translation is CASSSPGLAGGPPYNEQFF.

Only a few counts were recorded for this clonotype. The chain links TRBV19 to TRBJ1-5; TRBD1 might be the D (5 bases). V was trimmed by 6 bases and J by 1 base, leaving 13 bases between them. CDR1 and CDR2 from the germline V gene are LNHDA and SQIVND (reference sequence). The CDR3 is 15 amino acids. In DNA, the CDR3 is TGTGCCAGTAGGTTTCTGGGGCAGAGCAATCAGCCCCAGCATTTT. Translation: CASRFLGQSNQPQHF.

This clonotype turned up a few times. V is TRBV7-2 and J is TRBJ2-1, with 9 nucleotides matching TRBD2. The V gene end was trimmed by 0 bases and the J gene end by 7 bases; junction bases not matched to a gene: 7. Germline assignment: CDR1 SGHTA and CDR2 FQGNSA. There are 16 residues in the CDR3. In DNA form, the CDR3 reads TGTGCCAGCAGCTTAGCGGCGGGAGGGCCGGGGAATGAGCAGTTCTTC. Protein sequence: CASSLAAGGPGNEQFF.